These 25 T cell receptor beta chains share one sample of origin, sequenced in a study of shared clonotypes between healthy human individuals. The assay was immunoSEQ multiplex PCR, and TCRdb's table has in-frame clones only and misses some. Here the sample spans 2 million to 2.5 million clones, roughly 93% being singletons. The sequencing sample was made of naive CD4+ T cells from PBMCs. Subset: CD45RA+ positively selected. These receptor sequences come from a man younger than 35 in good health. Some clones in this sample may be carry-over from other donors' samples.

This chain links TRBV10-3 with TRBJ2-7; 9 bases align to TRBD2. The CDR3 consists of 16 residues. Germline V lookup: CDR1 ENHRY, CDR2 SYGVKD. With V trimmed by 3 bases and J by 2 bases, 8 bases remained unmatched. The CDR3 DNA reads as TGTGCCATCAGTGACTCCGGACTAGCGATAGCCTACGAGCAGTACTTC. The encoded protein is CAISDSGLAIAYEQYF.

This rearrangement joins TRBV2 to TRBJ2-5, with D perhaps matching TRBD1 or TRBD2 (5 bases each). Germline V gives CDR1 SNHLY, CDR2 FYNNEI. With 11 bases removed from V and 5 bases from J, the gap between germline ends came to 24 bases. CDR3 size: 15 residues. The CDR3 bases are TGTGCCGGGAACCCCGGGACCCAAGCGAGGGAGACCCAGTACTTC. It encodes CAGNPGTQARETQYF.

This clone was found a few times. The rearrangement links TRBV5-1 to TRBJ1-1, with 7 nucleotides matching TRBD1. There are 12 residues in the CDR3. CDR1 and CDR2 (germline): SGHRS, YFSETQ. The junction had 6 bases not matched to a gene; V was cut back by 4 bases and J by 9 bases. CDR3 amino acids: CASSVDRAQAFF. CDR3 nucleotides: TGCGCCAGCAGCGTTGACAGGGCCCAAGCTTTCTTT.

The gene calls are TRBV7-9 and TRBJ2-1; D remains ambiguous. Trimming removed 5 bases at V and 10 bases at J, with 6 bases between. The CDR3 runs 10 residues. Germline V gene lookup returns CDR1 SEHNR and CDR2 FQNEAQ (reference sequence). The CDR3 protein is CASSVREQFF. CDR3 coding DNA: TGTGCCAGCAGCGTCAGGGAGCAGTTCTTC. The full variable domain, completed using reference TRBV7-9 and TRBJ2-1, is DTGVSQNPRHKITKRGQNVTFRCDPISEHNRLYWYRQTLGQGPEFLTYFQNEAQLEKSRLLSDRFSAERPKGSFSTLEIQRTEQGDSAMYLCASSVREQFFGPGTRLTVL.

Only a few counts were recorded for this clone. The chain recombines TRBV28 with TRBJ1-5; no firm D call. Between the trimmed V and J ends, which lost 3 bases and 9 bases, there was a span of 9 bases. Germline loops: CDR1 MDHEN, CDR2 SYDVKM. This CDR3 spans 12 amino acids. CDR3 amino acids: CASSLAGSPQHF. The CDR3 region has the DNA TGTGCCAGCAGTTTGGCCGGATCGCCCCAGCATTTT.

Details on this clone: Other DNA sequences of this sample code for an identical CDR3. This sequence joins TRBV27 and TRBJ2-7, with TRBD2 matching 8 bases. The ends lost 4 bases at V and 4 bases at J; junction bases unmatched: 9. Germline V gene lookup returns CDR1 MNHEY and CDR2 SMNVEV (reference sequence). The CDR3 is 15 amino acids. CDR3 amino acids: CASSSPGLGYYEQYF. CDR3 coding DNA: TGTGCCAGCAGTTCGCCGGGACTAGGGTATTACGAGCAGTACTTC.

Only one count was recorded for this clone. The CDR3 region is CASRPDSSGANVLTF. As DNA, the CDR3 is TGTGCCAGCAGACCCGACAGCTCTGGGGCCAACGTCCTGACTTTC. This chain connects TRBV6-5 to TRBJ2-6; TRBD1 might be the D (5 bases). Trimming took 6 bases from V and 0 from J, leaving 9 bases between them. CDR3 length: 15 amino acids. Germline loops: CDR1 MNHEY, CDR2 SVGAGI.

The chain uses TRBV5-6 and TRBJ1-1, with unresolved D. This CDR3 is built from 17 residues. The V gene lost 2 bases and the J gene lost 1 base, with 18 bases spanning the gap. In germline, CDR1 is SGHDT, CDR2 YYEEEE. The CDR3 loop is CASSFRPPINWNTEAFF. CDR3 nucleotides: TGTGCCAGCAGCTTCAGGCCCCCCATAAACTGGAACACTGAAGCTTTCTTT.

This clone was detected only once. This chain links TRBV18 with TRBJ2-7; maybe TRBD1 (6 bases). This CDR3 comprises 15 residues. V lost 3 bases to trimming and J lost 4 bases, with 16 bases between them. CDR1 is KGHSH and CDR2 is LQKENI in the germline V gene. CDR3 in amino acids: CASSPSSQGSYEQYF. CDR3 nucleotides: TGTGCCAGCTCACCCAGCTCACAGGGTTCATACGAGCAGTACTTC.

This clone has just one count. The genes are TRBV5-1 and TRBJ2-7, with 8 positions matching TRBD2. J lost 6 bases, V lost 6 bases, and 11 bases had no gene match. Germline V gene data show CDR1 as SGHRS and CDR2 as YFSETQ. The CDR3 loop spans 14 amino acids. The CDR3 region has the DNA TGCGCCAGCACCCCGGGAGGGGGTTCGGGCGAGCAGTACTTC. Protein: CASTPGGGSGEQYF.

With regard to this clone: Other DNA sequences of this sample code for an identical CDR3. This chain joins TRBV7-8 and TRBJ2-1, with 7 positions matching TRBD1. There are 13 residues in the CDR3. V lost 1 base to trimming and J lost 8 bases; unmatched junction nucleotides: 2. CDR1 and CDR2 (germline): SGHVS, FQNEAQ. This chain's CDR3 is CASSLDRGDEQFF. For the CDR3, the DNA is TGTGCCAGCAGCTTAGACAGGGGAGATGAGCAGTTCTTC.

The CDR3 DNA sequence: TGTGCCAGCAGTTACGGCGGGACCGGGGAGCTGTTTTTT. Translation: CASSYGGTGELFF. The chain carries TRBV6-5 and TRBJ2-2, with D maybe TRBD2 (5 bases). The CDR3 has 13 residues. With 2 bases removed from V and 5 bases from J, the gap between germline ends came to 6 bases. The germline CDR1 and CDR2 sequences are MNHEY and SVGAGI.

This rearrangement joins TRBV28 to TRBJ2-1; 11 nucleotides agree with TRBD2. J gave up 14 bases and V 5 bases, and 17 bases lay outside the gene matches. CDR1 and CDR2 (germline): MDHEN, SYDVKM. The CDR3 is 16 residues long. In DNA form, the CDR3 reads TGTGCCAGCAGTAACCCCTCCGGGACTAGCGGAGGAAAGGAGTTCTTC. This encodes CASSNPSGTSGGKEFF.

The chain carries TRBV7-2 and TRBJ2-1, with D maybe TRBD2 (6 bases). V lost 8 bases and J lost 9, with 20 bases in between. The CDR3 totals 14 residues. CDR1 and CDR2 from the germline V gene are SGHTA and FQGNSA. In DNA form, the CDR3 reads TGTGCCAGCCCTCCGGGACTTGCGGGCAGTGAGCAGTTCTTC. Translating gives CASPPGLAGSEQFF.

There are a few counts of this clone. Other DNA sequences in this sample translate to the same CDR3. The CDR3, as DNA: TGTGCCTGGAGTAGGACAGGGGGGAATGAAAAACTGTTTTTT. Protein sequence: CAWSRTGGNEKLFF. The chain recombines TRBV30 with TRBJ1-4, with TRBD1 matching 10 bases. Germline trimming cut 2 bases from V and 5 bases from J; bases unmatched to any gene: 2. This CDR3 contains 14 residues. The germline CDR1 and CDR2 sequences are GTSNPN and SVGIG (reference sequence). The variable domain in full, with the rest retrieved from reference TRBV30 and TRBJ1-4, is SQTIHQWPATLVQPVGSPLSLECTVEGTSNPNLYWYRQAAGRGLQLLFYSVGIGQISSEVPQNLSASRPQDRQFILSSKKLLLSDSGFYLCAWSRTGGNEKLFFGSGTQLSVL.

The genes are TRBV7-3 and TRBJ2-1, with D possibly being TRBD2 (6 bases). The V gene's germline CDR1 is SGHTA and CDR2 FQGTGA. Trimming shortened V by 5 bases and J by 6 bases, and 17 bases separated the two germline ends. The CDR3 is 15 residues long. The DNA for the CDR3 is TGTGCCAGCAGCCTGTTTTTAGGCGGGGCCAATGAGCAGTTCTTC. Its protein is CASSLFLGGANEQFF.

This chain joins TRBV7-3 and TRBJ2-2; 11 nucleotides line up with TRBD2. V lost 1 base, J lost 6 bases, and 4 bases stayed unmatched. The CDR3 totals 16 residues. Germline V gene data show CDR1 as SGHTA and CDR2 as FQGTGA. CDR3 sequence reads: CASSLRVAGGAGELFF. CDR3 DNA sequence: TGTGCCAGCAGCTTAAGAGTAGCGGGAGGGGCCGGGGAGCTGTTTTTT.

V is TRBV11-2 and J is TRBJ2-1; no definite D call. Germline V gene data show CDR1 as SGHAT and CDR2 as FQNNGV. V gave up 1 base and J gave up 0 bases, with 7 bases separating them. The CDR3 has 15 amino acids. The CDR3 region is CASSLVIRSYNEQFF. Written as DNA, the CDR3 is TGTGCCAGCAGCTTAGTTATCCGCTCCTACAATGAGCAGTTCTTC.

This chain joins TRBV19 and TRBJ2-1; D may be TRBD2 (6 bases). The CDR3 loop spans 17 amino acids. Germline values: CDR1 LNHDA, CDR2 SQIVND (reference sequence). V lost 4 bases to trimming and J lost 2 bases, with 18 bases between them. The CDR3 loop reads CASSTTGSGLTYNEQFF. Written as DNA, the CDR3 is TGTGCCAGTAGTACTACCGGGAGCGGGCTAACCTACAATGAGCAGTTCTTC.

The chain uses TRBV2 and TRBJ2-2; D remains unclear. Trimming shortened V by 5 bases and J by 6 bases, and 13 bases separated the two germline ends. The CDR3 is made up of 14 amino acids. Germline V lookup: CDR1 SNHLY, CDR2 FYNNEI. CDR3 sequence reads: CASSITVPPGELFF. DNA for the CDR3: TGTGCCAGCAGTATAACCGTCCCTCCCGGGGAGCTGTTTTTT.

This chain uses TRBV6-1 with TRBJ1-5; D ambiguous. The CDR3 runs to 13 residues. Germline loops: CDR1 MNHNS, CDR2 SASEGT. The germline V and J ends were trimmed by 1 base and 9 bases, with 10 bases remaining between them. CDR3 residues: CASSEGRGAPQHF. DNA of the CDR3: TGTGCCAGCAGTGAAGGTCGAGGAGCGCCCCAGCATTTT.

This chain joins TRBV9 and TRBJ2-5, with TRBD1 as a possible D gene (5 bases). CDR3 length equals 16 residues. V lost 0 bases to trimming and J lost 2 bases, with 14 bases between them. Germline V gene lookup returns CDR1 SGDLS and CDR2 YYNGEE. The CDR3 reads CASSVARQGQQETQYF. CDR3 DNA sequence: TGTGCCAGCAGCGTAGCTCGGCAGGGTCAGCAAGAGACCCAGTACTTC.

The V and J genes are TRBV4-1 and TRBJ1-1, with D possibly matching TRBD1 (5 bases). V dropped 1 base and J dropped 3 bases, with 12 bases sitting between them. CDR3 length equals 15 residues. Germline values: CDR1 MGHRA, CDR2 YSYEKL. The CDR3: CASSQGRGGYTEAFF. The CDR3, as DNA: TGCGCCAGCAGCCAAGGGAGGGGTGGGTACACTGAAGCTTTCTTT.

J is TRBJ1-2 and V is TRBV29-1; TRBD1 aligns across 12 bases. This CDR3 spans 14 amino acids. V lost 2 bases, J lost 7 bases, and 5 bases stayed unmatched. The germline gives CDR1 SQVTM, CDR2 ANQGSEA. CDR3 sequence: CSVERGQGAGGYTF. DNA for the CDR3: TGCAGCGTTGAAAGGGGACAGGGGGCCGGTGGCTACACCTTC.

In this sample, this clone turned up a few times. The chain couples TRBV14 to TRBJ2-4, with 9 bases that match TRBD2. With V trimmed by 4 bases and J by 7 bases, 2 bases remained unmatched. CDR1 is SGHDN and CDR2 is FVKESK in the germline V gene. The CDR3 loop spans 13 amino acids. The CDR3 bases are TGTGCCAGCAGCCTAGCGGGAGTGAACATTCAGTACTTC. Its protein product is CASSLAGVNIQYF.